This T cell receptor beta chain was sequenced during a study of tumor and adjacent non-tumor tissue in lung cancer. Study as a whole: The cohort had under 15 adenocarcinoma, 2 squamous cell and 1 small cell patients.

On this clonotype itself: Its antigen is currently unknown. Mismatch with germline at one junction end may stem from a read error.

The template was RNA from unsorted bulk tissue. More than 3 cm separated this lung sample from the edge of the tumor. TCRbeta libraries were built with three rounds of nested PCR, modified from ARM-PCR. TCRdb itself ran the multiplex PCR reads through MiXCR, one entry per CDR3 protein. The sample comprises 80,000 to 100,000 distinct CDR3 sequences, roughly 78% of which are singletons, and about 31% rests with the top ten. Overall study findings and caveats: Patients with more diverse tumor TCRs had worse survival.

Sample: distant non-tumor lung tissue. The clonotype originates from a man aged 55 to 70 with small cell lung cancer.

As DNA, the CDR3 is TGCGCCAGCAGCTTGGGGGCCAGGGGTATACAAGAGACCCGGTACTTC. Translated: CASSLGARGIQETRYF. J is TRBJ2-5 and V is TRBV5-1; the D gene is possibly TRBD1 (6 bases). The CDR3 extends over 16 amino acids. CDR1 is SGHRS, CDR2 YFSETQ, per germline.